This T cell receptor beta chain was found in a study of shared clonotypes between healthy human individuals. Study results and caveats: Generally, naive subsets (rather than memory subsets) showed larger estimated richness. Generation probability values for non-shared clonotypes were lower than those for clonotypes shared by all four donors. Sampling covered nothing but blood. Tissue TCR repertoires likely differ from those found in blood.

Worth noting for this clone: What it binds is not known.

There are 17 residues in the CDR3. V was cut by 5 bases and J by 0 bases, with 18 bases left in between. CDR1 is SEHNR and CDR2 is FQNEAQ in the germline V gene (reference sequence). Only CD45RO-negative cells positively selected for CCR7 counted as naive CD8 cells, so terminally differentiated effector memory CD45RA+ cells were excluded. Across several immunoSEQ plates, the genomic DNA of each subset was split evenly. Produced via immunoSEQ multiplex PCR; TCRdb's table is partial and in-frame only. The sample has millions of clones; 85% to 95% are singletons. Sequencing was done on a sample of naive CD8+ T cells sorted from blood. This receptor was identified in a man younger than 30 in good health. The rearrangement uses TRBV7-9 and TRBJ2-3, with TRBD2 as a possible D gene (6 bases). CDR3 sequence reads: CASSGRNSRTSTDTQYF. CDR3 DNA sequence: TGTGCCAGCAGCGGGAGGAACAGCCGAACTAGCACAGATACGCAGTATTTT.